This T cell receptor beta chain was profiled in a study of blood T cell repertoires in COVID-19. Across the study: PBMCs, B-cell-depleted T cells, or T cells were the source of the cDNA or gDNA that made up the material.

The CDR3 spans 11 residues. Germline assignment: CDR1 MDHEN and CDR2 SYDVKM. Profiling relied on immunoSEQ multiplex PCR, and the TCRdb table lists in-frame clones only, not all of them. The sample yields about 77,000 clones, more than 60% seen once. In this sample, this clone turned up a few times. The chain links TRBV28 to TRBJ2-1, with 16 bases aligning to TRBD2. Sequenced sample: peripheral blood. This clonotype was obtained from a man aged 60 to 69 with acute or convalescent COVID-19. The CDR3 spells CAYGTSGGVFF. The DNA of the CDR3 is TGTGCGTACGGGACTAGCGGGGGGGTGTTCTTC.